Shown below are 9 T cell receptor beta chains from a single sample sequenced in a study of blood T cell repertoires in COVID-19. The repertoire was sequenced with immunoSEQ multiplex PCR; TCRdb's copy has only in-frame clones and lacks some. The sample has roughly 250,000 clones, around 90% seen once. The specimen was PBMCs or T cells enriched from blood (not recorded which). All receptors come from a woman in her 30s with acute COVID-19.

V is TRBV19 and J is TRBJ1-4, with 7 bases fitting TRBD1. Germline V lookup: CDR1 LNHDA, CDR2 SQIVND (reference sequence). The CDR3 runs to 15 residues. V shed 7 bases and J 2 bases; nucleotides not matched to a gene: 7. The CDR3 DNA reads as TGTGCCAGTACCTACCTGACAGGGACTAATGAAAAACTGTTTTTT. It yields the protein CASTYLTGTNEKLFF.

This rearrangement joins TRBV3-1 (or the pseudogene TRBV3-2) to TRBJ1-6; D possibly corresponds to TRBD1 (5 bases). This CDR3 is built from 15 residues. The germline V and J ends were trimmed by 1 base and 9 bases, with 13 bases remaining between them. Germline loops: CDR1 LGHDT, CDR2 YNNKEL (reference sequence). CDR3 in amino acids: CASSQGSRGVSPLHF. Written as DNA, the CDR3 is TGTGCCAGCAGCCAAGGAAGTAGGGGTGTTTCACCCCTCCACTTT.

This chain connects TRBV7-8 to TRBJ1-2; 8 bases map to TRBD1. Trimming removed 5 bases from V and 5 bases from J; junction bases left unmatched: 4. This CDR3 is built from 13 residues. CDR1 is SGHVS and CDR2 is FQNEAQ in the germline V gene. The CDR3 sequence: CASSPGQGYGYTF. The CDR3 bases are TGTGCCAGCAGCCCCGGACAGGGATATGGCTACACCTTC.

The gene calls are TRBV10-2 and TRBJ1-6; D not resolved. The V end lost 0 bases, the J end lost 10 bases, and 13 bases lay between the germline ends. The germline V gene encodes CDR1 WSHSY and CDR2 SAAADI. The CDR3 is 15 amino acids. The CDR3 DNA reads TGCGCCAGCAGTGAGTCTTTTGTAGCCGGCTCACCCCTCCACTTT. Amino acid sequence: CASSESFVAGSPLHF.

The chain joins TRBV6-5 to TRBJ1-4; possible D gene TRBD1, 5 bases. Germline values: CDR1 MNHEY, CDR2 SVGAGI. The CDR3 contains 14 residues. The V end was cut by 6 bases, the J end by 7 bases, with 15 bases between. In nucleotides, the CDR3 is TGTGCCAGCAGACGGGGGGGATTCGGTGAAAAACTGTTTTTT. It is translated as CASRRGGFGEKLFF.

This clone was counted a single time. The chain joins TRBV15 to TRBJ2-3; D uncertain. From germline, CDR1 is LNHNV and CDR2 YYDKDF (reference sequence). With 0 bases removed from V and 4 bases from J, the gap between germline ends came to 8 bases. CDR3 length: 14 residues. CDR3 amino acids: CATSRDLLADTQYF. In DNA, the CDR3 is TGTGCCACCAGCAGAGATCTTCTAGCAGATACGCAGTATTTT.

This chain connects TRBV28 to TRBJ1-4; D may be TRBD1 (6 bases). Germline CDR1 MDHEN, CDR2 SYDVKM. The CDR3 contains 14 residues. Trimming pared 6 bases from V and 8 bases from J, leaving 16 bases between. The CDR3 nucleotides read TGTGCCAGCAGGCGACAGGTTCCGGGGGAAAAACTGTTTTTT. It specifies CASRRQVPGEKLFF.

The genes are TRBV5-4 and TRBJ2-1, with 14 bases identical to TRBD2. Germline assignment: CDR1 SGHNT and CDR2 YYREEE (reference sequence). With V trimmed by 3 bases and J by 9 bases, 8 bases remained unmatched. The CDR3 contains 16 residues. The CDR3 reads CASSSLRLAGGAEQFF. The CDR3, as DNA: TGTGCCAGCAGCTCCCTTAGACTAGCGGGAGGGGCTGAGCAGTTCTTC.

The rearrangement joins TRBV29-1 to TRBJ2-1, with D possibly TRBD2 on 5 matching bases. CDR1 is SQVTM, CDR2 ANQGSEA, per germline. The V end lost 5 bases, the J end lost 9 bases, and 14 bases lay between the germline ends. CDR3 length equals 12 residues. In DNA, the CDR3 is TGCAGCGTTTCAACTAGTATTCGTGAGCAGTTCTTC. As protein: CSVSTSIREQFF.